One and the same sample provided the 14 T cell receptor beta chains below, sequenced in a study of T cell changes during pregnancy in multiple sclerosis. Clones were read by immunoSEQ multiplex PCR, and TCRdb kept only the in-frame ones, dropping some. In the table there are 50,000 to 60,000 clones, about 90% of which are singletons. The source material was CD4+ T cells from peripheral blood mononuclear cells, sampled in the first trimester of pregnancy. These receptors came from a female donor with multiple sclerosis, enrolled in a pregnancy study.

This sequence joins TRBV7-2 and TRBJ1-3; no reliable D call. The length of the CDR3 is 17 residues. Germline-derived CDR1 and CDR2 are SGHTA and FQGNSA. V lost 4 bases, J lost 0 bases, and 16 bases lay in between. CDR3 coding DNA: TGTGCCAGCAGCTATCCCCGGGTTCCAGTCTCTGGAAACACCATATATTTT. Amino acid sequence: CASSYPRVPVSGNTIYF.

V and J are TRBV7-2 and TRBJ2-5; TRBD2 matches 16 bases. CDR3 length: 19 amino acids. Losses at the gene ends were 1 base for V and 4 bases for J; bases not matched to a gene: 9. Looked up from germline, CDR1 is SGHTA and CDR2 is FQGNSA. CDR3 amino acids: CASSLGWGLAGGPGETQYF. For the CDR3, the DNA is TGTGCCAGCAGCTTAGGGTGGGGACTAGCGGGGGGGCCCGGAGAGACCCAGTACTTC.

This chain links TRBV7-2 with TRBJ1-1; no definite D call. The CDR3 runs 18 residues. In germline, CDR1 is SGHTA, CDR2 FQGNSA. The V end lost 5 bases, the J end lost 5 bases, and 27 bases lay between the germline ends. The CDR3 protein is CASSQDRGKTPLGTEAFF. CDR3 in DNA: TGTGCCAGCAGCCAAGATCGGGGTAAAACCCCTTTGGGGACTGAAGCTTTCTTT.

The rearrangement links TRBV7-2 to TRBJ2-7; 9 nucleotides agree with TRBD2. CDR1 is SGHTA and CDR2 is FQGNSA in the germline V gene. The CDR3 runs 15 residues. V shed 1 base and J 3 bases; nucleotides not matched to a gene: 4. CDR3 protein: CASSLGRGGVYEQYF. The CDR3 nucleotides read TGTGCCAGCAGCTTAGGGCGGGGGGGCGTCTACGAGCAGTACTTC.

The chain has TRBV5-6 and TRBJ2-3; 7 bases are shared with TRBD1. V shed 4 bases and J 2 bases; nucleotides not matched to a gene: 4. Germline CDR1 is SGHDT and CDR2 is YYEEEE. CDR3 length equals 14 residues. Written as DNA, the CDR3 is TGTGCCAGCAGCCCGGGACAGCCCACAGATACGCAGTATTTT. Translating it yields CASSPGQPTDTQYF.

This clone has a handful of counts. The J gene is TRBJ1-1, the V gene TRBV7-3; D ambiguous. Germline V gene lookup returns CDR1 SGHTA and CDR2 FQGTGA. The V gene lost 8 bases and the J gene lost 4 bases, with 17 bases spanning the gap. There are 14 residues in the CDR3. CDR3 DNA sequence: TGTGCCAGCTCCTCCGTCCGGGGAACCACTGAAGCTTTCTTT. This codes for CASSSVRGTTEAFF. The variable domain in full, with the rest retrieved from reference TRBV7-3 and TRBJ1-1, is GAGVSQTPSNKVTEKGKYVELRCDPISGHTALYWYRQSLGQGPEFLIYFQGTGAADDSGLPNDRFFAVRPEGSVSTLKIQRTERGDSAVYLCASSSVRGTTEAFFGQGTRLTVV.

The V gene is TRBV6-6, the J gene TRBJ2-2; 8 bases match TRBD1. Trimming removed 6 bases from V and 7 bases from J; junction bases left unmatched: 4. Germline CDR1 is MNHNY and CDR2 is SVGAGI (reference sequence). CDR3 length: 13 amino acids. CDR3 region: CASRDRVVGELFF. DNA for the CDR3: TGTGCCAGCAGGGACAGGGTGGTCGGGGAGCTGTTTTTT.

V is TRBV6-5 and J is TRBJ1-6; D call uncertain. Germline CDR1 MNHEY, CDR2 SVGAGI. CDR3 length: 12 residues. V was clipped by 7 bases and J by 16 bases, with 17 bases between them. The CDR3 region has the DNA TGTGCCAGCACCCCCGGATACGGACTTCTCCACTTT. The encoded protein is CASTPGYGLLHF.

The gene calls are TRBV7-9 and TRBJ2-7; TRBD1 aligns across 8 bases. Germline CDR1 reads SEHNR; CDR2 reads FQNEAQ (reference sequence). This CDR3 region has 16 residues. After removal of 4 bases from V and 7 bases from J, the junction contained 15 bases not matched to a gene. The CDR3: CASSSRSRTTGGEQYF. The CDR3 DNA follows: TGTGCCAGCAGCTCGAGGTCAAGGACCACAGGGGGGGAGCAGTACTTC.

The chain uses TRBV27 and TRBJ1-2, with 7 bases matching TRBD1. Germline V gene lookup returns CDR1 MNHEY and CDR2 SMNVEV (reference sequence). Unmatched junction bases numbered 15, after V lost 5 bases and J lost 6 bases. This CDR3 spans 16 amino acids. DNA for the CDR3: TGTGCCAGCAGTCGGACCAATCAGGGGGATAGGAATGGCTACACCTTC. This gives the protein CASSRTNQGDRNGYTF.

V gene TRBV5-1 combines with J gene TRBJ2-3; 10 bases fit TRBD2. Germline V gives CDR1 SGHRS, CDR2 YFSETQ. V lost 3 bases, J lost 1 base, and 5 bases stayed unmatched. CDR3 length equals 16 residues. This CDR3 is CASSSLLAGGTDTQYF. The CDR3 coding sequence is TGCGCCAGCAGCTCTCTTCTAGCGGGGGGCACAGATACGCAGTATTTT.

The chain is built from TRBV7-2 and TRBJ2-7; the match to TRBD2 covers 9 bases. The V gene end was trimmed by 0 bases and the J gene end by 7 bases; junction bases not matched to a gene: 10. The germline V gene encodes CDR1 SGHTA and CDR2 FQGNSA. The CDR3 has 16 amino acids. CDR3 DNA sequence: TGTGCCAGCAGCTTAGCGCGGGGGGGGGCGCTTAGGGAGCAGTACTTC. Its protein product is CASSLARGGALREQYF.

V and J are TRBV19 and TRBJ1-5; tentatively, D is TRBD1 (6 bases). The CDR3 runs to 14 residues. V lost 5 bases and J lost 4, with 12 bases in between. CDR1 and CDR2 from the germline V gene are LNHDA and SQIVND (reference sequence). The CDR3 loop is CASSPHRENQPQHF. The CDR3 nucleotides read TGTGCCAGTAGTCCTCACAGGGAGAATCAGCCCCAGCATTTT.

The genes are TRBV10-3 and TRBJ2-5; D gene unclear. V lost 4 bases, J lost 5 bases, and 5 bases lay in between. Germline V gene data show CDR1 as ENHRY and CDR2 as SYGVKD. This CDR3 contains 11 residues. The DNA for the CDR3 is TGTGCCATCAGTGTTGGCGAGACCCAGTACTTC. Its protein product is CAISVGETQYF.